This T cell receptor (beta chain) was sequenced during a study of OX40 agonist ivuxolimab in advanced cancers. Turning to the study itself: Patients were treated with intravenous ivuxolimab, dosed at 0.01 to 10 mg/kg and infused every 2 weeks.

Some clones are missing from TCRdb's copy, which holds only in-frame ones; the method was immunoSEQ multiplex PCR. The sample shows about 15,000 clones, about 81% of them seen only once. V dropped 5 bases and J dropped 6 bases, with 10 bases sitting between them. The length of the CDR3 is 12 residues. Germline CDR1 reads LNHDA; CDR2 reads SQIVND (reference sequence). The sequencing here drew on CD4+ or CD8+ T cells sorted from blood, taken in a trial of the OX40 agonist ivuxolimab. The V and J genes are TRBV19 and TRBJ1-2, with D uncertain. The receptor comes from an adult with an advanced solid tumor such as melanoma, head and neck, liver or kidney cancer. CDR3 bases: TGTGCCAGTAGTCCATTAGGAGATGGCTACACCTTC. Its translation: CASSPLGDGYTF.